The 20 T cell receptor beta chains reported below all come from one sample, sequenced in a study of blood T cell repertoires in COVID-19. Sequencing was performed with immunoSEQ multiplex PCR; in TCRdb, only in-frame clones are kept and a portion is missing. Of 25,000 or so clones in the sample, 80% to 90% are singletons; the top ten hold approximately 7.7%. Sample: peripheral blood. All receptors come from a woman aged 45-65 years with active COVID-19.

V usage is TRBV10-3 and J usage is TRBJ2-5; 10 nucleotides agree with TRBD1. CDR1 is ENHRY and CDR2 is SYGVKD in the germline V gene. The CDR3 extends over 15 amino acids. V lost 3 bases and J lost 5; bases outside the gene matches: 6. The CDR3 protein is CAISDDRGRTETQYF. The CDR3 bases are TGTGCCATCAGTGATGACAGGGGGCGCACGGAGACCCAGTACTTC.

V usage is TRBV7-8 and J usage is TRBJ2-2, with D possibly matching TRBD2 (7 bases). Germline V gene lookup returns CDR1 SGHVS and CDR2 FQNEAQ. Deletions cut 5 bases from V and 6 bases from J, with 25 bases between. This CDR3 is 18 amino acids long. The CDR3: CASSLDPLGGGPSGELFF. The CDR3, as DNA: TGTGCCAGCAGCCTAGATCCCCTCGGCGGGGGCCCCTCCGGGGAGCTGTTTTTT.

The chain joins TRBV7-9 to TRBJ2-2, with 12 bases fitting TRBD1. V gave up 8 bases and J gave up 4 bases; unmatched junction bases: 14. Per germline, CDR1 SEHNR and CDR2 FQNEAQ (reference sequence). This CDR3 region has 18 residues. CDR3 sequence: CASENRDRGRISTGELFF. The CDR3 region has the DNA TGTGCCAGCGAAAACCGGGACAGGGGGCGAATCTCCACCGGGGAGCTGTTTTTT.

The chain combines TRBV5-4 with TRBJ2-3; D is undetermined. Deletions cut 4 bases from V and 3 bases from J, with 15 bases between. Germline V gene sequence: CDR1 SGHNT, CDR2 YYREEE (reference sequence). The CDR3 totals 15 residues. The CDR3 loop reads CASSPQPGATDTQYF. The CDR3 region has the DNA TGTGCCAGCAGCCCGCAACCCGGAGCGACAGATACGCAGTATTTT.

The chain carries TRBV19 and TRBJ1-1, with no clear D. Trimming shortened V by 3 bases and J by 3 bases, and 8 bases separated the two germline ends. Germline V lookup: CDR1 LNHDA, CDR2 SQIVND (reference sequence). There are 13 residues in the CDR3. For the CDR3, the DNA is TGTGCCAGTAGTATGTCAGTCTACACTGAAGCTTTCTTT. The encoded protein is CASSMSVYTEAFF. Full variable domain (missing parts from reference TRBV19 and TRBJ1-1): DGGITQSPKYLFRKEGQNVTLSCEQNLNHDAMYWYRQDPGQGLRLIYYSQIVNDFQKGDIAEGYSVSREKKESFPLTVTSAQKNPTAFYLCASSMSVYTEAFFGQGTRLTVV.

This sequence joins TRBV30 and TRBJ2-7; D not resolved. The CDR3 is 12 amino acids. V was cut by 0 bases and J by 2 bases, with 5 bases left in between. Germline lookup yields CDR1 GTSNPN and CDR2 SVGIG (reference sequence). CDR3 sequence: CAWSVLPYEQYF. For the CDR3, the DNA is TGTGCCTGGAGTGTACTTCCCTACGAGCAGTACTTC.

This chain uses TRBV23-1 with TRBJ2-6, with TRBD1 matching 9 bases. TRBV23-1 is designated an ORF whose function remains uncertain. This CDR3 comprises 15 residues. Trimming took 6 bases from V and 4 from J; bases not matched to a gene: 4. CDR3 sequence: CASRIQGAGANVLTF. In DNA form, the CDR3 reads TGCGCCAGCAGAATACAGGGGGCGGGGGCCAACGTCCTGACTTTC.

The chain couples TRBV13 to TRBJ2-1, with 7 bases identical to TRBD2. Trimming cost V 8 bases and J 5 bases; bases outside gene matches: 12. Germline V CDR1 and CDR2: PRHDT, FYEKMQ (reference sequence). The CDR3 covers 15 residues. CDR3 amino acids: CASFSSLAEDNEQFF. Here the CDR3 DNA reads TGTGCCAGCTTCAGTTCGCTAGCGGAAGACAATGAGCAGTTCTTC.

The gene calls are TRBV5-1 and TRBJ2-1; 12 bases agree with TRBD2. The germline gives CDR1 SGHRS, CDR2 YFSETQ. The CDR3 has 16 amino acids. V lost 0 bases, J lost 8 bases, and 6 bases stayed unmatched. The CDR3 DNA reads TGCGCCAGCAGCTTGGGCCTAGCGGGAGGGGGCGATGAGCAGTTCTTC. This encodes CASSLGLAGGGDEQFF.

This CDR3 reads CASSTRVTNEKLFF. CDR3 nucleotides: TGTGCCAGCAGTACCCGGGTAACTAATGAAAAACTGTTTTTT. This chain joins TRBV6-7 and TRBJ1-4; unclear D gene. TRBV6-7 is classed as an ORF, of uncertain function. Trimming cost V 5 bases and J 1 base, with 8 bases left between them. The CDR3 consists of 14 residues.

Concerning this clone: Sequence at one end of the junction differs from germline and may be a read error. The chain has TRBV3-1 (or the pseudogene TRBV3-2) and TRBJ2-1, with 11 bases matching TRBD2. Germline V lookup: CDR1 LGHDT, CDR2 YNNKEL (reference sequence). The CDR3 sequence is 13 residues long. The CDR3 sequence: CASSPGSGRAPLF. CDR3 coding DNA: TGTGCCAGCAGCCCGGGTAGCGGGAGGGCCCCTCTCTTC.

V is TRBV2 and J is TRBJ2-2; 10 nucleotides line up with TRBD2. The J segment lost 9 bases and the V segment lost 3 bases, leaving 7 bases of the junction unmatched. The CDR3 loop spans 15 amino acids. Per germline, CDR1 SNHLY and CDR2 FYNNEI. The CDR3 DNA follows: TGTGCCAGCAGTGACCAATCTAGCGGGAGTCGGGAGCTGTTTTTT. This gives the protein CASSDQSSGSRELFF.

For the CDR3, the DNA is TGTGCCAGCAGCCAAAGGACTAGCAGCTTCACAGATACGCAGTATTTT. Encoded protein: CASSQRTSSFTDTQYF. This sequence joins TRBV7-2 and TRBJ2-3; TRBD2 aligns across 8 bases. V lost 5 bases, J lost 2 bases, and 9 bases stayed unmatched. The germline V gene has CDR1 SGHTA and CDR2 FQGNSA. The length of the CDR3 is 16 residues.

V and J are TRBV7-2 and TRBJ2-3; 10 bases line up with TRBD1. Per the germline V gene, CDR1 is SGHTA and CDR2 is FQGNSA. The trim removed 4 bases at V and 1 base at J, leaving 5 bases unmatched. This CDR3 has 16 residues. The CDR3 loop is CASSYTGTGGTDTQYF. As DNA, the CDR3 is TGTGCCAGCAGCTATACCGGGACAGGGGGCACAGATACGCAGTATTTT.

The chain carries TRBV12-3 or TRBV12-4 and TRBJ1-1; TRBD1 might be the D (6 bases). CDR3 size: 13 residues. Trimming removed 5 bases at V and 3 bases at J, with 10 bases between. DNA for the CDR3: TGTGCCAGCAGTCCCACAGGGCACACTGAAGCTTTCTTT. This gives the protein CASSPTGHTEAFF.

The rearrangement links TRBV2 to TRBJ1-4, with 8 bases matching TRBD1. The CDR3 has 16 amino acids. The germline V gene encodes CDR1 SNHLY and CDR2 FYNNEI. The V and J ends lost 2 bases and 7 bases, in that order; junction bases with no gene match: 9. In DNA, the CDR3 is TGTGCCAGCAGTGAATTGTTGGGGACAGGAGGTGAAAAACTGTTTTTT. As protein: CASSELLGTGGEKLFF.

The rearrangement uses TRBV5-1 and TRBJ2-1; D not certain. CDR1 and CDR2 (germline): SGHRS, YFSETQ. V shed 0 bases and J shed 0 bases, with 10 bases lying between them. CDR3 length: 16 residues. The CDR3 is CASSLVAQTSYNEQFF. As DNA, the CDR3 is TGCGCCAGCAGCTTGGTGGCACAGACCTCCTACAATGAGCAGTTCTTC.

The chain employs TRBV7-8 and TRBJ2-1; D is perhaps TRBD1 or TRBD2 (7 bases each). Trimming stripped 5 bases from V and 2 bases from J, with 16 bases between. The V gene's germline CDR1 is SGHVS and CDR2 FQNEAQ. This CDR3 has 16 residues. The DNA for the CDR3 is TGTGCCAGCAGCCGAGGGGGCGGGGGACCCTACAATGAGCAGTTCTTC. Its protein product is CASSRGGGGPYNEQFF.

This clone was seen a single time. The J gene is TRBJ1-2, the V gene TRBV5-1; 10 bases are shared with TRBD1. The CDR3 totals 16 residues. Unmatched junction bases numbered 10, after V lost 2 bases and J lost 6 bases. Germline V gene data show CDR1 as SGHRS and CDR2 as YFSETQ. CDR3 amino acids: CASSLGVRQGADGYTF. CDR3 coding DNA: TGCGCCAGCAGCTTAGGGGTACGACAGGGGGCGGATGGCTACACCTTC.

V gene TRBV9 combines with J gene TRBJ1-1; 8 bases align to TRBD1. From germline, CDR1 is SGDLS and CDR2 YYNGEE. The V gene end was trimmed by 4 bases and the J gene end by 1 base; junction bases not matched to a gene: 6. The CDR3 totals 15 residues. This CDR3 reads CASSTQGAANTEAFF. As DNA, the CDR3 is TGTGCCAGCAGCACCCAGGGGGCCGCGAACACTGAAGCTTTCTTT.